These 16 T cell receptor beta chains were sequenced from one sample in a study of T-cell memory formation after mild COVID-19. TCRdb ran MiXCR on the 5' RACE reads and lists one entry per CDR3 protein. The sample has approximately 150,000 distinct CDR3 sequences, about a fifth seen once. The sequencing input was PBMCs or a T cell subset sorted from them (not recorded which). The receptors derive from an adult woman who had mild COVID-19 (a few samples of this study predate the infection). Cell type and time point are not known.

This clonotype was found a few times. V gene TRBV5-1 combines with J gene TRBJ2-2, with a possible D match to TRBD2 (5 bases). CDR3 length: 13 amino acids. Germline lookup yields CDR1 SGHRS and CDR2 YFSETQ. V was cut by 0 bases and J by 6 bases, with 6 bases left in between. CDR3 region: CASSLGGAGELFF. The CDR3 DNA reads as TGCGCCAGCAGCTTGGGGGGAGCCGGGGAGCTGTTTTTT.

This clonotype was counted a few times. The chain is built from TRBV5-1 and TRBJ2-1; D uncertain. The CDR3 covers 15 residues. Trimming pared 0 bases from V and 3 bases from J, leaving 10 bases between. CDR1 SGHRS and CDR2 YFSETQ come from the germline V gene. CDR3 bases: TGCGCCAGCAGCTTGGGATCGACGCACTACAATGAGCAGTTCTTC. Translation gives CASSLGSTHYNEQFF.

This clonotype was picked up many times. This chain links TRBV2 with TRBJ2-5; D is perhaps TRBD1 (5 bases). This CDR3 region has 11 residues. Germline V CDR1 and CDR2: SNHLY, FYNNEI. V lost 5 bases to trimming and J lost 5 bases, with 6 bases between them. The CDR3 region has the DNA TGTGCCAGCAGTCGACAGGAGACCCAGTACTTC. Its translation: CASSRQETQYF.

This clonotype was picked up a small number of times. The chain couples TRBV7-9 to TRBJ2-2; D perhaps matches TRBD2 (6 bases). This CDR3 has 15 residues. CDR1 and CDR2 (germline): SEHNR, FQNEAQ (reference sequence). V was pared by 3 bases and J by 4 bases, with 12 bases between. CDR3 loop: CASSLAGTVTGELFF. CDR3 DNA sequence: TGTGCCAGCAGCTTGGCGGGGACGGTCACCGGGGAGCTGTTTTTT.

This rearrangement joins TRBV5-1 to TRBJ1-5; 8 bases align to TRBD1. V shed 2 bases, J shed 10 bases, and the junction held 17 bases outside the gene matches. The CDR3 is 17 residues long. Per the germline V gene, CDR1 is SGHRS and CDR2 is YFSETQ. The CDR3 DNA follows: TGCGCCAGCAGCTTAGGCCCCCAGACAGGGGATAAATCACCCCAGCATTTT. Protein: CASSLGPQTGDKSPQHF.

This clonotype was detected only a few times. This sequence joins TRBV5-5 and TRBJ1-5, with 8 bases aligning to TRBD1. In germline, CDR1 is SGHKS, CDR2 YYEKEE (reference sequence). V was pared by 4 bases and J by 6 bases, with 9 bases of the junction left unmatched. The CDR3 covers 15 residues. CDR3: CASSQSQGAVQPQHF. The DNA for the CDR3 is TGTGCCAGCAGCCAATCGCAGGGGGCTGTTCAGCCCCAGCATTTT.

This clonotype has at least ten counts. The germline gene is not matched at one end of the junction; a read error may be the cause. The chain links TRBV10-3 to TRBJ1-1; TRBD1 matches at 10 bases. This CDR3 contains 13 residues. In germline, CDR1 is ENHRY, CDR2 SYGVKD. This CDR3 reads CAIRRQGASEVDF. As DNA, the CDR3 is TGTGCCATCAGACGACAGGGGGCCTCAGAAGTTGATTTT.

This clonotype has at least ten counts. V is TRBV12-3 or TRBV12-4 and J is TRBJ2-5, with 8 bases aligning to TRBD1. V lost 4 bases to trimming and J lost 5 bases; unmatched junction nucleotides: 9. The CDR3 loop spans 15 amino acids. CDR3 sequence (DNA): TGTGCCAGCAGTTCAGGGGGCGCGTGGGGTGAGACCCAGTACTTC. Residues: CASSSGGAWGETQYF.

The chain is built from TRBV9 and TRBJ2-5, with TRBD1 identical over 8 bases. The CDR3 extends over 16 amino acids. Per the germline V gene, CDR1 is SGDLS and CDR2 is YYNGEE. The ends lost 4 bases at V and 4 bases at J; junction bases unmatched: 12. For the CDR3, the DNA is TGTGCCAGCAGCAAGTTTTTGACAGGGGTGGTAGAGACCCAGTACTTC. The encoded protein is CASSKFLTGVVETQYF.

The chain has TRBV6-5 and TRBJ2-3; 7 bases agree with TRBD1. Germline V CDR1 and CDR2: MNHEY, SVGAGI. V lost 6 bases, J lost 0 bases, and 6 bases stayed unmatched. This CDR3 has 15 residues. CDR3 loop: CASSRSGQSTDTQYF. The CDR3 bases are TGTGCCAGCAGCCGATCGGGACAGAGCACAGATACGCAGTATTTT.

The chain joins TRBV9 to TRBJ1-2; TRBD1 matches at 8 bases. CDR3 length equals 16 residues. V shed 4 bases and J 6 bases; nucleotides not matched to a gene: 14. Germline V gives CDR1 SGDLS, CDR2 YYNGEE. The CDR3 sequence is CASSPAGGAVEDGYTF. As DNA, the CDR3 is TGTGCCAGCAGCCCGGCAGGGGGCGCAGTCGAAGATGGCTACACCTTC.

This chain connects TRBV18 to TRBJ1-2; a possible D gene is TRBD1 (6 bases). The V gene's germline CDR1 is KGHSH and CDR2 LQKENI. This CDR3 spans 16 amino acids. V lost 2 bases, J lost 7 bases, and 20 bases lay in between. In DNA form, the CDR3 reads TGTGCCAGCTCACCAAGGGTGGCAGGGGTGGACTCTGGCTACACCTTC. Translating gives CASSPRVAGVDSGYTF.

This clonotype was counted between two and nine times. The junction departs from germline at one end; a sequencing error may be responsible. V and J are TRBV7-7 and TRBJ2-2; D possibly corresponds to TRBD2 (6 bases). Germline V lookup: CDR1 SSHAT, CDR2 FNYEAQ (reference sequence). This CDR3 comprises 15 residues. CDR3 in amino acids: CASSLAASVPGELFF. As DNA, the CDR3 is TGTGCTAGCAGCTTAGCGGCGTCGGTCCCCGGGGAGCTGTTTTTT.

The gene calls are TRBV7-8 and TRBJ2-3; the match to TRBD2 covers 7 bases. This CDR3 has 16 residues. J lost 4 bases, V lost 5 bases, and 12 bases had no gene match. Germline assignment: CDR1 SGHVS and CDR2 FQNEAQ. CDR3 DNA sequence: TGTGCCAGCAGCCCATCGACCGGGAGGCCCCCAGATACGCAGTATTTT. This sequence encodes CASSPSTGRPPDTQYF.

The chain has TRBV12-3 or TRBV12-4 and TRBJ2-5, with TRBD1 matching 11 bases. CDR3 length equals 14 residues. V lost 4 bases to trimming and J lost 5 bases; unmatched junction nucleotides: 3. This chain's CDR3 is CASSYGTGGETQYF. CDR3 in DNA: TGTGCCAGCAGTTACGGGACAGGGGGGGAGACCCAGTACTTC.

This clonotype has more than one count but fewer than ten. The V and J genes are TRBV5-1 and TRBJ1-4; D is unclear. Germline V gene lookup returns CDR1 SGHRS and CDR2 YFSETQ. V was pared by 0 bases and J by 3 bases, with 9 bases between. The CDR3 has 15 amino acids. Here the CDR3 DNA reads TGCGCCAGCAGCTTGGGGCAATATCCTAATGAAAAACTGTTTTTT. It translates to CASSLGQYPNEKLFF.